This T cell receptor (beta chain) was sequenced during a study of OX40 agonist ivuxolimab in advanced cancers. Comment on this clone: Different DNA sequences within this sample yield the same CDR3.

This CDR3 comprises 14 residues. Deletions cut 2 bases from V and 2 bases from J, with 10 bases between. Germline values: CDR1 SGHNT, CDR2 YYREEE (reference sequence). TCRdb's copy holds only in-frame clones and misses some; the assay was immunoSEQ multiplex PCR. The sample comprises 9,100 or so clones, more than 65% of which are singletons, and around 48% rests with the top ten. The rearrangement joins TRBV5-4 to TRBJ1-2; D may be TRBD1 (5 bases). Sequences were derived from CD4+ or CD8+ T cells sorted from blood, sampled in a trial of the OX40 agonist ivuxolimab. This TCR was recovered from an adult with an advanced solid tumor such as melanoma, head and neck, liver or kidney cancer. The CDR3, as DNA: TGTGCCAGCAGCTTTGTTGGGGGGAACTATGGCTACACCTTC. As protein: CASSFVGGNYGYTF.